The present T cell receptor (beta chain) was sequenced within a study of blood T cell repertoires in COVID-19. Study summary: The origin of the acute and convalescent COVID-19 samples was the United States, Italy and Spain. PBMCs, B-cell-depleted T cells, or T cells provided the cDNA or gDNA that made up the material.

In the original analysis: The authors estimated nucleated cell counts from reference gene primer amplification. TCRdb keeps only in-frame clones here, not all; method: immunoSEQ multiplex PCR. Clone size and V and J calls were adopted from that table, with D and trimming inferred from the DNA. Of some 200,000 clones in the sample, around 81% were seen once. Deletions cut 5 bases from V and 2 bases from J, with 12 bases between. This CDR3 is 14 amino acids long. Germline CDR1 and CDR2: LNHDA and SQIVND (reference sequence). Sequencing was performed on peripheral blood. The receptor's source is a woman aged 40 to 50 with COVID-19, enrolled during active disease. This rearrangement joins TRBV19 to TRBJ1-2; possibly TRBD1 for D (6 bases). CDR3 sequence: CASSRRQANYGYTF. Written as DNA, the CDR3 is TGTGCCAGTAGTCGGAGACAGGCCAACTATGGCTACACCTTC.